This T cell receptor (beta chain) originates from a study of T cells in Graves' hyperthyroidism and ophthalmopathy (dated by TCRdb to the late 2010s). The study in broad terms: Peripheral blood was sampled at the time of initial diagnosis, prior to any treatment. TCR V-J signatures able to tell the groups apart were searched for in a discovery cohort of 90 to 100 patients, of whom under 45 had Graves' ophthalmopathy and 55 to 60 had stable Graves' hyperthyroidism. Whether ophthalmopathy could be predicted prospectively was tested in an independent validation cohort made up of about 18 hyperthyroidism patients plus 17 patients who later progressed to ophthalmopathy. The 90 to 100 discovery patients were randomly divided into training and test sets at a 7:3 ratio. In addition, the study compared T-cell repertoires in thyroid tissue and in blood from six Graves' hyperthyroidism patients. After sampling, hyperthyroidism patients received methimazole starting at 30 mg daily, and ophthalmopathy patients received high-dose intravenous methylprednisolone. The paper reports TCR Vbeta CDR3 sequencing of 140 or so peripheral blood samples: approximately 41 ophthalmopathy, under 85 hyperthyroidism and approximately 17 progressor patients.

This clonotype came up many times. Its target antigen remains unknown. Qualities for individual bases were not recorded, and no much larger clone is one base off. Hyperthyroidism patients were newly diagnosed, had a disease duration of under 2 months, and were aged 18 to 65 years. Any patient with an uncontrolled infection, another autoimmune disease, pregnancy or lactation was excluded. Diagnoses were established on the basis of clinical symptoms, serum thyroxine and TRAb, thyroid ultrasound, and orbital computed tomography. For progressor patients, blood was drawn at the first diagnosis of hyperthyroidism, before any ophthalmopathy symptoms had appeared. PBMCs were separated from under 11 ml of fresh peripheral blood using Ficoll-Paque density gradient centrifugation. Progressor patients were first diagnosed with Graves' hyperthyroidism and then developed ophthalmopathy during follow-up. Total RNA was extracted with Trizol reagent, and quality was checked on an Agilent 2100 Bioanalyzer.

The TCR beta CDR3 regions were amplified from RNA transcripts. The first round of RT-PCR for the TCR CDR3 was performed with the HTBI primer set and the Qiagen OneStep RT-PCR kit. A second multiplex PCR round built the libraries, followed by size selection and purification. Sequencing of the libraries was done on an Illumina HiSeq2000 using paired-end 100 bp reads. Turning to the authors' computational methods: Raw data were processed with SOAPnuke, discarding reads with adapters, uncalled bases, mean Phred below 15, or no exact constant-primer or identifier match. High-quality paired reads were merged using COPE v1.2.5, and each unique nucleotide sequence was defined as a clonotype. Clonotypes were aligned to IMGT TRBV, TRBD and TRBJ reference segments using MiTCR v1.1. The analysis was restricted to V-J combinations with a frequency above 0.0001, which together covered approximately 99% of the repertoires. A TCS score was defined as the ratio between F50 (clonal expansion) and ExV (chaos), using BLOSUM62-based TCRdist between CDR3 peptides within each V-J. Welch's t-statistics and random forest reduced approximately 520 V-J features to 13, which were used in a naive Bayes classifier (R e1071). TCRdb ran its own pipeline on the public reads, namely fastp trimming at Q25 and MiXCR clone calling, and kept in-frame beta chains. For every CDR3 protein sequence, its rows merge into one entry that carries the most common genes and DNA. For this entry, the V and J calls and clone size follow TCRdb and not the study's own pipeline. The sample contains under 200,000 distinct CDR3 sequences, approximately 9% of them found a single time. The ten largest clonotypes hold roughly a fifth of the sample.

CDR1 is given as MNHNS and CDR2 as SASEGT, both from the germline V gene. The CDR3 starts with the cysteine, ends with the phenylalanine, and has 14 residues. The read is trimmed to its CDR3 DNA, 42 bases read in frame from base 1. Compared with germline, V lacks 5 bases and J lacks 2 bases; bases without a gene match: 3. Overall study results and their limits: A 13 V-J signature model separated ophthalmopathy from stable hyperthyroidism, with around 91% sensitivity and about 81% specificity in cross-validation and 80%/75% in testing. In validation, the model predicted progression to ophthalmopathy a median of 6.5 months before onset, with roughly 70% sensitivity and about 72% specificity. No statistical method was used to set the sample size in advance, and investigators knew the group allocation. Most expanded thyroid clonotypes (frequency above 0.001) were also detected in blood, suggesting blood repertoires may reflect thyroid immune responses.

The chain is assembled from TRBV6-1 and TRBJ1-2; 9 nucleotides in the junction match TRBD1. The TCR originated in a woman under 30 with Graves' hyperthyroidism that later progressed to Graves' ophthalmopathy. Sequencing input: blood. The nucleotide sequence reads as follows: TGTGCCAGCAGTATCACAGGGGGCAACTATGGCTACACCTTC. This sequence encodes CASSITGGNYGYTF.